The 25 T cell receptor beta chains presented below share a single source sample, sequenced in a study of blood T cell repertoires in COVID-19. Libraries were prepared by immunoSEQ multiplex PCR; TCRdb keeps only in-frame clonotypes and omits some of them. This sample yields hundreds of thousands of clones, of which about 82% are seen a single time; 10% belongs to the top ten. Sequencing was performed on peripheral blood. Every receptor here comes from a woman of 80 years or more with acute or convalescent COVID-19.

The chain couples TRBV4-1 to TRBJ2-5; D is perhaps TRBD2 (5 bases). Looked up from germline, CDR1 is MGHRA and CDR2 is YSYEKL. The CDR3 runs 12 residues. Trimming removed 5 bases from V and 7 bases from J, with 11 bases in between. The CDR3 nucleotides are TGCGCCAGCAGCGGACTGATAGGGACCCAGTACTTC. Protein sequence: CASSGLIGTQYF.

The chain has TRBV28 and TRBJ1-1; D gene uncertain. The V end lost 3 bases, the J end lost 3 bases, and 11 bases lay between the germline ends. Germline values: CDR1 MDHEN, CDR2 SYDVKM. The CDR3 runs 14 residues. CDR3 protein: CASSFERVDTEAFF. CDR3 nucleotide sequence: TGTGCCAGCAGTTTTGAACGGGTGGACACTGAAGCTTTCTTT.

The V and J genes are TRBV4-1 and TRBJ2-5; 8 bases map to TRBD1. The V gene's germline CDR1 is MGHRA and CDR2 YSYEKL. CDR3 length equals 17 residues. V lost 2 bases, J lost 0 bases, and 8 bases stayed unmatched. The CDR3 DNA is TGCGCCAGCAGCCAAAGGCTGGGACAGGTTGACCAAGAGACCCAGTACTTC. This codes for CASSQRLGQVDQETQYF.

J is TRBJ2-1 and V is TRBV4-3; 8 bases map to TRBD1. This CDR3 spans 15 amino acids. The V and J ends lost 2 bases and 8 bases, in that order; junction bases with no gene match: 8. Germline lookup yields CDR1 LGHNA and CDR2 YSLEER. CDR3 in amino acids: CASSQNGRGRDEQFF. DNA of the CDR3: TGCGCCAGCAGCCAAAATGGCAGGGGGCGGGATGAGCAGTTCTTC.

The chain carries TRBV10-3 and TRBJ1-5; possible D gene TRBD1, 5 bases. V was cut by 2 bases and J by 4 bases, with 15 bases left in between. The CDR3 runs 16 residues. Germline V gene sequence: CDR1 ENHRY, CDR2 SYGVKD. The CDR3 DNA reads as TGTGCCATCAGTGAGGGGACTACCTTTTCAAATCAGCCCCAGCATTTT. It translates to CAISEGTTFSNQPQHF.

V usage is TRBV18 and J usage is TRBJ2-7; the D is unclear. The V end lost 0 bases, the J end lost 2 bases, and 5 bases lay between the germline ends. Per the germline V gene, CDR1 is KGHSH and CDR2 is LQKENI. This CDR3 has 13 residues. This CDR3 is CASSPPTAYEQYF. The CDR3 DNA reads TGTGCCAGCTCACCACCTACAGCCTACGAGCAGTACTTC.

The gene calls are TRBV3-1 (or the pseudogene TRBV3-2) and TRBJ2-1, with D possibly being TRBD2 (6 bases). The CDR3 is 18 residues long. Germline V gene lookup returns CDR1 LGHDT and CDR2 YNNKEL (reference sequence). V lost 0 bases and J 2 bases, leaving 17 bases between the germline ends. The CDR3 is CASSQEVLVEGPYNEQFF. CDR3 nucleotide sequence: TGTGCCAGCAGCCAAGAGGTTCTAGTGGAGGGCCCCTACAATGAGCAGTTCTTC.

The chain has TRBV7-9 and TRBJ1-2, with unresolved D. This CDR3 comprises 13 residues. Germline CDR1 and CDR2: SEHNR and FQNEAQ (reference sequence). Deletions cut 0 bases from V and 2 bases from J, with 4 bases between. Here the CDR3 DNA reads TGTGCCAGCAGCTTAGCGGAGAACTATGGCTACACCTTC. The encoded protein is CASSLAENYGYTF.

The J gene is TRBJ1-5, the V gene TRBV4-1; 11 positions match TRBD1. The germline V gene has CDR1 MGHRA and CDR2 YSYEKL. Unmatched junction bases numbered 2, after V lost 1 base and J lost 3 bases. The CDR3 has 16 residues. The CDR3 reads CASSQGDRGYNQPQHF. DNA of the CDR3: TGCGCCAGCAGCCAAGGGGACAGGGGGTACAATCAGCCCCAGCATTTT.

The CDR3 coding sequence is TGTGCCAGCAGTTATATGGAGAAAAATCAGCCCCAGCATTTT. Encoded protein: CASSYMEKNQPQHF. The V and J genes are TRBV6-6 and TRBJ1-5; D gene unclear. The CDR3 sequence is 14 residues long. Trimming shortened V by 3 bases and J by 4 bases, and 10 bases separated the two germline ends. The germline V gene has CDR1 MNHNY and CDR2 SVGAGI (reference sequence).

The rearrangement uses TRBV10-3 and TRBJ1-1, with D perhaps matching TRBD1 (6 bases). Between the trimmed V and J ends, which lost 5 bases and 1 base, there was a span of 8 bases. From germline, CDR1 is ENHRY and CDR2 SYGVKD. The CDR3 is made up of 13 amino acids. CDR3 protein: CAISTGWNTEAFF. As DNA, the CDR3 is TGTGCCATCAGTACAGGGTGGAACACTGAAGCTTTCTTT.

V usage is TRBV29-1 and J usage is TRBJ1-1, with TRBD1 identical over 8 bases. V trimming: 4 bases; J trimming: 1 base; junction bases outside the gene matches: 2. This CDR3 has 13 residues. In germline, CDR1 is SQVTM, CDR2 ANQGSEA. CDR3 nucleotides: TGCAGCGTTGGGGACAGGACGAACACTGAAGCTTTCTTT. Translated: CSVGDRTNTEAFF.

The chain uses TRBV6-4 and TRBJ2-1; 8 bases map to TRBD2. The germline V gene encodes CDR1 MRHNA and CDR2 SNTAGT. V shed 5 bases and J 12 bases; nucleotides not matched to a gene: 6. The CDR3 contains 12 residues. The CDR3 nucleotides read TGTGCCAGCAGTTCGGGACTAGGAGGGCAGTTCTTC. This sequence encodes CASSSGLGGQFF.

The gene calls are TRBV19 and TRBJ1-5; 7 bases are shared with TRBD1. The CDR3 runs 16 residues. Germline CDR1 LNHDA, CDR2 SQIVND (reference sequence). V trimming: 3 bases; J trimming: 4 bases; junction bases outside the gene matches: 9. For the CDR3, the DNA is TGTGCCAGTAGTATCTTAGGGACAGCACCGAATCAGCCCCAGCATTTT. Protein sequence: CASSILGTAPNQPQHF.

The rearrangement links TRBV27 to TRBJ2-6, with 9 bases lining up with TRBD1. J lost 0 bases, V lost 5 bases, and 8 bases had no gene match. The CDR3 is made up of 18 amino acids. The germline CDR1 and CDR2 sequences are MNHEY and SMNVEV (reference sequence). The CDR3 DNA reads as TGTGCCAGCAGTAAACCGGGACAGGGAATCTCTGGGGCCAACGTCCTGACTTTC. This encodes CASSKPGQGISGANVLTF.

The chain is built from TRBV10-3 and TRBJ1-5; 10 nucleotides match TRBD1. CDR1 ENHRY and CDR2 SYGVKD come from the germline V gene. This CDR3 region has 19 residues. Trimming at V came to 11 bases and at J to 2 bases, leaving 21 bases not matched to a gene. CDR3 sequence (DNA): TGTGCCGCGGGTGGAAGTTCAATGTTAGGGACAGGGGGCAATCAGCCCCAGCATTTT. It codes for CAAGGSSMLGTGGNQPQHF.

The chain employs TRBV6-5 and TRBJ1-2, with 7 bases matching TRBD1. The germline CDR1 and CDR2 sequences are MNHEY and SVGAGI. The V and J ends lost 4 bases and 5 bases, in that order; junction bases with no gene match: 10. The CDR3 loop spans 15 amino acids. For the CDR3, the DNA is TGTGCCAGCAGTTTCACAGGGGATGGGCAATATGGCTACACCTTC. Translation gives CASSFTGDGQYGYTF.

The rearrangement links TRBV10-3 to TRBJ2-1; 8 nucleotides line up with TRBD2. Germline values: CDR1 ENHRY, CDR2 SYGVKD. The CDR3 extends over 15 amino acids. V shed 3 bases, J shed 5 bases, and the junction held 6 bases outside the gene matches. The CDR3 nucleotides are TGTGCCATCAGTGAAGGGGTAGCGGGGAACAATGAGCAGTTCTTC. Encoded protein: CAISEGVAGNNEQFF.

V and J are TRBV14 and TRBJ1-6; tentatively, D is TRBD1 (5 bases). V lost 4 bases and J 9 bases, leaving 13 bases between the germline ends. The CDR3 is made up of 14 amino acids. Looked up from germline, CDR1 is SGHDN and CDR2 is FVKESK. The CDR3 loop reads CASSRGVPFSPLHF. The DNA of the CDR3 is TGTGCCAGCAGCCGGGGGGTGCCGTTTTCACCCCTCCACTTT. The variable domain in full, with the rest retrieved from reference TRBV14 and TRBJ1-6, is EAGVTQFPSHSVIEKGQTVTLRCDPISGHDNLYWYRRVMGKEIKFLLHFVKESKQDESGMPNNRFLAERTGGTYSTLKVQPAELEDSGVYFCASSRGVPFSPLHFGNGTRLTVT.

The CDR3 DNA is TGTGCCAGCAGTTCCGGGGGGGATGAAAAACTGTTTTTT. This codes for CASSSGGDEKLFF. The chain has TRBV28 and TRBJ1-4; D is possibly TRBD1 (5 bases). V gave up 4 bases and J gave up 6 bases, with 9 bases separating them. The CDR3 runs to 13 residues. CDR1 is MDHEN and CDR2 is SYDVKM in the germline V gene.

To note about this clone: This specimen includes other DNA sequences encoding the same CDR3. V usage is TRBV14 and J usage is TRBJ1-1; perhaps TRBD1 as D (5 bases). CDR3 length: 15 amino acids. The germline V gene has CDR1 SGHDN and CDR2 FVKESK. V was shortened by 0 bases and J by 0 bases, with 8 bases between the two germline ends. The CDR3 here is CASSQERGMNTEAFF. For the CDR3, the DNA is TGTGCCAGCAGCCAAGAAAGGGGCATGAACACTGAAGCTTTCTTT. The whole variable domain, remainder taken from reference TRBV14 and TRBJ1-1, is EAGVTQFPSHSVIEKGQTVTLRCDPISGHDNLYWYRRVMGKEIKFLLHFVKESKQDESGMPNNRFLAERTGGTYSTLKVQPAELEDSGVYFCASSQERGMNTEAFFGQGTRLTVV.

This chain connects TRBV11-1 to TRBJ2-7; 9 bases align to TRBD2. Per germline, CDR1 SGHAT and CDR2 FQDESV (reference sequence). The CDR3 spans 16 residues. The V and J ends lost 0 bases and 9 bases, in that order; junction bases with no gene match: 12. CDR3 nucleotides: TGTGCCAGCAGCTTAGCGCTTAATCCGACTAGCGGTTCGCAGTACTTC. Protein product: CASSLALNPTSGSQYF. Full variable domain (remainder filled in from reference TRBV11-1 and TRBJ2-7): EAEVAQSPRYKITEKSQAVAFWCDPISGHATLYWYRQILGQGPELLVQFQDESVVDDSQLPKDRFSAERLKGVDSTLKIQPAELGDSAMYLCASSLALNPTSGSQYFGPGTRLTVT.

V gene TRBV30 combines with J gene TRBJ1-4; D is possibly TRBD1 (5 bases). The germline V gene encodes CDR1 GTSNPN and CDR2 SVGIG (reference sequence). This CDR3 comprises 14 residues. V lost 1 base and J 8 bases, leaving 14 bases between the germline ends. CDR3 amino acids: CAWSGQGWKEKLFF. The DNA of the CDR3 is TGTGCCTGGAGTGGCCAGGGTTGGAAGGAAAAACTGTTTTTT.

The chain employs TRBV15 and TRBJ2-5; D is possibly TRBD1 (6 bases). Germline-derived CDR1 and CDR2 are LNHNV and YYDKDF (reference sequence). The CDR3 covers 15 residues. With 3 bases removed from V and 7 bases from J, the gap between germline ends came to 18 bases. CDR3 in amino acids: CATSSLRGSGGTQYF. DNA for the CDR3: TGTGCCACCAGCAGTCTAAGGGGGAGCGGCGGGACCCAGTACTTC.

This sequence joins TRBV5-1 and TRBJ2-5, with 7 bases matching TRBD1. The CDR3 runs to 16 residues. Unmatched junction bases numbered 10, after V lost 4 bases and J lost 1 base. Germline V CDR1 and CDR2: SGHRS, YFSETQ. The CDR3 DNA sequence: TGCGCCAGCAGCGGCTCTTTCGGGACAGCCCAAGAGACCCAGTACTTC. This sequence encodes CASSGSFGTAQETQYF.